There are a few counts of the clone carrying this T cell receptor beta chain. What it recognizes is unknown. Deletions cut 4 bases from V and 0 bases from J, with 9 bases between. Germline loops: CDR1 GTSNPN, CDR2 SVGIG (reference sequence). The CDR3 runs 13 residues. The data belong to a study of a mutant IDH1 vaccine in newly diagnosed glioma. Overall study context: Vaccine dosing followed radiotherapy by 4-6 weeks, or accompanied temozolomide cycles. There were roughly 62% males and around 38% females among treated patients, whose mean age was about 38 years. V12 corresponded to week 35 and V13 to week 47.

Time point given: week 47, end of study. It was 300 ug of mutant IDH1 20-mer peptide that made up each vaccine dose, given with topical imiquimod. Donor tumors were new WHO grade 3 or 4 IDH1-mutant, ATRX-lost astrocytomas. TCRdb's copy holds only in-frame clones and misses some; the assay was immunoSEQ multiplex PCR. The sample lists about 50,000 clones, 65% to 85% seen once, with 4.3% in the top ten. The source of this sequence is a woman aged 25 to 39 with glioma. Some clones in this sample may be carry-over from other donors' samples. The sequencing here drew on PBMCs, taken from a glioma patient whose treatment included an IDH1 peptide vaccine. The chain employs TRBV30 and TRBJ1-1, with D perhaps TRBD1 (6 bases). The CDR3 DNA follows: TGTGCCTGGAACCACAGGGTGAACACTGAAGCTTTCTTT. It is translated as CAWNHRVNTEAFF.